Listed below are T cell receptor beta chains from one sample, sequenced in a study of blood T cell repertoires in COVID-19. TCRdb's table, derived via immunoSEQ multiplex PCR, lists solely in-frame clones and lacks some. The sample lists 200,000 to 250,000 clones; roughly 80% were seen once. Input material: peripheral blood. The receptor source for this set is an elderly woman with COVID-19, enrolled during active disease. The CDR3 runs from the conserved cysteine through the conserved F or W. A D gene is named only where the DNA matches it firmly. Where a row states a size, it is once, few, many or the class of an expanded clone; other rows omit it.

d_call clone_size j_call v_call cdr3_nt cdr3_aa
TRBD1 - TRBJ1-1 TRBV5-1 TGCGCCAGCAGCTGGGGACAGTCCCCGAACACTGAAGCTTTCTTT CASSWGQSPNTEAFF
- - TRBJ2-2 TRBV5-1 TGCGCCACCTCCCCGGGGACGAACACCGGGGAGCTGTTTTTT CATSPGTNTGELFF
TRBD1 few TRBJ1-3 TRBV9 TGTGCCAGCAGCAACGACAGGGGAACTGGAAACACCATATATTTT CASSNDRGTGNTIYF
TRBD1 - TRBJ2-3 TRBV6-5 TGTGCCAGCAGAGGACGGACAGGCTCAGATACGCAGTATTTT CASRGRTGSDTQYF
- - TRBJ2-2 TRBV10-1 TGCGCCATCGACCGGGACACACCCTCACCGAACACCGGGGAGCTGTTTTTT CAIDRDTPSPNTGELFF
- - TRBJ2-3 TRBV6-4 TGTGCCATCAACAGGGTTGGGAGCACAGATACGCAGTATTTT CAINRVGSTDTQYF
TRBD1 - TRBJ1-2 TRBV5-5 TGTGCCAGCAGCTTGGACAGGGGGCCCGCCTATGGCTACACCTTC CASSLDRGPAYGYTF
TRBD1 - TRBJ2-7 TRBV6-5 TGTGCCAGCAGCTATTCCGGGACAGGGGAATACGAGCAGTACTTC CASSYSGTGEYEQYF
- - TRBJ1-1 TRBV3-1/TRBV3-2 TGTGCCAGCAGCCAAGAGGGGCAGGATGAAGCTTTCTTT CASSQEGQDEAFF
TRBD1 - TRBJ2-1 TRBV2 TGTGCCAGCAGCTTGGACAGGCTACTTACTGCGAGGAATGAGCAGTTCTTC CASSLDRLLTARNEQFF
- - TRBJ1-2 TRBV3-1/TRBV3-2 TGTGCCAGCAGCCCTACGGACAGCTCTGGGAGCTACACCTTC CASSPTDSSGSYTF
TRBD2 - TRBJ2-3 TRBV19 TGTGCCAGTAGTATCCTAGCGGGCGTCGGCACAGATACGCAGTATTTT CASSILAGVGTDTQYF
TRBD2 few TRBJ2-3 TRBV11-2 TGTGCCAGCACATCCAGCGGGGGCACAGATACGCAGTATTTT CASTSSGGTDTQYF
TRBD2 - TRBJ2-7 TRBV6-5 TGTGCCAGCAGCCCAGGGGGACTAGCAATCTACGAGCAGTACTTC CASSPGGLAIYEQYF
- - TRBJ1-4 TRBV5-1 TGCGCCAGCAGCTTGGGGGGCGAAAAACTGTTTTTT CASSLGGEKLFF
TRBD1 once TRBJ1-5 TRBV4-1 TGCGCCAGCAGCCAATTGACGACAGGGAGTCAGCCCCAGCATTTT CASSQLTTGSQPQHF
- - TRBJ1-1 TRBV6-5 TGTGCCAGCGGGGGCCAGGGGAACACTGAAGCTTTCTTT CASGGQGNTEAFF
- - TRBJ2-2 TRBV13 TGTGCCAGCAGCCAGGAGGCAGGCACCAGGGGGGAGCTGTTTTTT CASSQEAGTRGELFF
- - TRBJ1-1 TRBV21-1 TGTGCCAGCAGCAAATCAACCCCCCATAGGGGCACTGAAGCTTTCTTT CASSKSTPHRGTEAFF
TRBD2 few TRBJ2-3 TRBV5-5 TGTGCCAGCAGCTTGCCCTCTAGCGGGAACACAGATACGCAGTATTTT CASSLPSSGNTDTQYF
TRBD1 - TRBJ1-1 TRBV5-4 TGTGCCAGCAGCTCGCAGGGGGCCGCTTTCTTT CASSSQGAAFF
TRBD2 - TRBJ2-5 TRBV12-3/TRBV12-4 TGTGCCAGCAGTCAGCGGGAGAAAGAGACCCAGTACTTC CASSQREKETQYF
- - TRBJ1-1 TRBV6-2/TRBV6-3 TGTGCCAGCAGCCTACCTGGGGGGGGGACTGAAGCTTTCTTT CASSLPGGGTEAFF
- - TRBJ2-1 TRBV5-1 TGCGCCAGCAGCTTGGGGGCTGGCACTCGTATTGGCAATGAGCAGTTCTTC CASSLGAGTRIGNEQFF
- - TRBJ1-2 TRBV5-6 TGTGCCAGCAGCTTCGGGGGAGGCTACACCTTC CASSFGGGYTF
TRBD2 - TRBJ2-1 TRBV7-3 TGTGCCAGCAGCTCAGCACTAGCGGGCGGGAATGAGCAGTTCTTC CASSSALAGGNEQFF
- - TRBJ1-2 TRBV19 TGTGCCAGTAGTACCCTACAGAGTACTAACTATGGCTACACCTTC CASSTLQSTNYGYTF
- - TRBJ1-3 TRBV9 TGTGCCTCCGGATGGGCATCTACGGTGGGAAACACCATATATTTT CASGWASTVGNTIYF
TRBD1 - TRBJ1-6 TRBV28 TGTGCCAGCAGTGGTATAGCAGGGGGCAGTACCTATAATTCACCCCTCCACTTT CASSGIAGGSTYNSPLHF
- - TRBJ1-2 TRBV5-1 TGCGCCAGCAGCTTGGGGCAGGGGTCGCCTAATGGCTACACCTTC CASSLGQGSPNGYTF
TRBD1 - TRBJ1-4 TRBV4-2 TGTGCCAGCAGCCTTGGGACAGGGGAGACTAATGAAAAACTGTTTTTT CASSLGTGETNEKLFF
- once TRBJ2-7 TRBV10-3 TGTGCCATCAGTGAGTCATCCGGGAGAGGATTCTCCTACGAGCAGTACTTC CAISESSGRGFSYEQYF
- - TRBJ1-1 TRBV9 TGTGCCAGCAGCGTAGGAAGGGGGGGGACAAAGAACACTGAAGCTTTCTTT CASSVGRGGTKNTEAFF
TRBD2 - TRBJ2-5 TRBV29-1 TGCAGCGTCAAGGGAGGGGAGACCCAGTACTTC CSVKGGETQYF
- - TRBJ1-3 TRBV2 TGTGCCAGCAACAAGGGGCCTGGAAACACCATATATTTT CASNKGPGNTIYF
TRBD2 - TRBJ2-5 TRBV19 TGTGCCAGTAGTGGTTCGGGAGGAGAGACCCAGTACTTC CASSGSGGETQYF
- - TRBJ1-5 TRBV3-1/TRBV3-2 TGTGCCAGCAGCCATACAGGGTTCCAGCCCCAGCATTTT CASSHTGFQPQHF
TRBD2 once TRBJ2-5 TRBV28 TGTGCCAGCAGTTTTTTAGCGGGAGGAGGAGAGACCCAGTACTTC CASSFLAGGGETQYF
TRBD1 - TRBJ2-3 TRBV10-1 TGCGCCAGCAGCCCCGGGACAGGGGGGGATACGCAGTATTTT CASSPGTGGDTQYF